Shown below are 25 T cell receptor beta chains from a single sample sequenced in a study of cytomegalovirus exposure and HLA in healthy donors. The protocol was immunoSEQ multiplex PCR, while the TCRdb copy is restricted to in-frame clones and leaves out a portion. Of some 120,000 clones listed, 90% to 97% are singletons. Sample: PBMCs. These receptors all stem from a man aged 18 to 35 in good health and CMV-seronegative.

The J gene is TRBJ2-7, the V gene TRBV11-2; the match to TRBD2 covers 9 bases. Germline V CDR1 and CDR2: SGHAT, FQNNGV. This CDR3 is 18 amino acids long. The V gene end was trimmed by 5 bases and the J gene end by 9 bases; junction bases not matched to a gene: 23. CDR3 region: CASSPKGLAGSAGRRQYF. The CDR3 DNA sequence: TGTGCCAGCAGCCCCAAGGGACTAGCAGGGAGTGCTGGTAGGCGGCAGTACTTC.

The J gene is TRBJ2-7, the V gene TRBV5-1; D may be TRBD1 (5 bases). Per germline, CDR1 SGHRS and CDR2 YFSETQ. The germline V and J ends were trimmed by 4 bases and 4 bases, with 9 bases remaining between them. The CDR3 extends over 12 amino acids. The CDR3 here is CASSQTEYEQYF. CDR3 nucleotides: TGCGCCAGCAGCCAGACAGAATACGAGCAGTACTTC.

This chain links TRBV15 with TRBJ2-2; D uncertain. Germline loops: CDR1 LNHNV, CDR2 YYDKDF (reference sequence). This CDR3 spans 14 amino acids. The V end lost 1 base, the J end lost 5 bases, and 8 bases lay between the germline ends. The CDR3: CATSRVSGTGELFF. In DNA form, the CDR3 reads TGTGCCACCAGCAGAGTGTCCGGGACCGGGGAGCTGTTTTTT.

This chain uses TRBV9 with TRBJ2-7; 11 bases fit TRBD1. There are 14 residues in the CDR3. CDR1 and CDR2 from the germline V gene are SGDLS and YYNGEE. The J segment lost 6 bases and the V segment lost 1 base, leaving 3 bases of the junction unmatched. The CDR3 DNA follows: TGTGCCAGCAGCGTAAGGACAGGGGGCAGCGAGCAGTACTTC. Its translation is CASSVRTGGSEQYF.

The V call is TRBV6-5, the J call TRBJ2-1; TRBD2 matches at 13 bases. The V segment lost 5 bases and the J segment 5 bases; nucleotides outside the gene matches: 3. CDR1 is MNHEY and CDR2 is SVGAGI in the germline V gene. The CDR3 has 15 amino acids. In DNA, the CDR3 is TGTGCCAGCAGTCGGGGGACTAGCGGGAACAATGAGCAGTTCTTC. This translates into CASSRGTSGNNEQFF.

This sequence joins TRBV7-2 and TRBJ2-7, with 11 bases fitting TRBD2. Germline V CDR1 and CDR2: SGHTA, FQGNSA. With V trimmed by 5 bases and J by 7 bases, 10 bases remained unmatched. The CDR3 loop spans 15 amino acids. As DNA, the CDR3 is TGTGCCAGCAGCCTAACTAGCGGGAGTATCCCGGAGCAGTACTTC. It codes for CASSLTSGSIPEQYF. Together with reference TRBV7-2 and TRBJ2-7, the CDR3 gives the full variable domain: GAGVSQSPSNKVTEKGKDVELRCDPISGHTALYWYRQSLGQGLEFLIYFQGNSAPDKSGLPSDRFSAERTGGSVSTLTIQRTQQEDSAVYLCASSLTSGSIPEQYFGPGTRLTVT.

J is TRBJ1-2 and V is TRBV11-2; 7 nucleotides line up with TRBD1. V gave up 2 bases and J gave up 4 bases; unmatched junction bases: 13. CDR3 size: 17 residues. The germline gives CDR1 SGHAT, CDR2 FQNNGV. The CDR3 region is CASSLRLGTEYSYGYTF. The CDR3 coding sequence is TGTGCCAGCAGCTTACGATTGGGGACAGAATACTCCTATGGCTACACCTTC.

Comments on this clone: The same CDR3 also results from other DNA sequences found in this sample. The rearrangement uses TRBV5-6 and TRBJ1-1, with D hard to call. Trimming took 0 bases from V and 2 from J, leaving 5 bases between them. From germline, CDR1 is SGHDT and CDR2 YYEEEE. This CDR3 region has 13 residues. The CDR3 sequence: CASSLGGNTEAFF. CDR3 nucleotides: TGTGCCAGCAGCTTGGGAGGAAACACTGAAGCTTTCTTT.

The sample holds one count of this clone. The CDR3 here is CASSLGGGSSYEQYF. In DNA, the CDR3 is TGTGCCAGCAGCCTTGGTGGCGGGAGTAGCTACGAGCAGTACTTC. The chain uses TRBV5-4 and TRBJ2-7; 7 bases match TRBD2. CDR1 is SGHNT and CDR2 is YYREEE in the germline V gene (reference sequence). Germline trimming cut 4 bases from V and 3 bases from J; bases unmatched to any gene: 10. The CDR3 loop spans 15 amino acids.

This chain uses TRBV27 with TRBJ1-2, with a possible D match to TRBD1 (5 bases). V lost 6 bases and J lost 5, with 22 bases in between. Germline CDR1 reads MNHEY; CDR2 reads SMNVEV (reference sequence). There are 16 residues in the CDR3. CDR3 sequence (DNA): TGTGCCAGCAGCCCCTTTCGTGGGGCCGTTGGGTATGGCTACACCTTC. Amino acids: CASSPFRGAVGYGYTF.

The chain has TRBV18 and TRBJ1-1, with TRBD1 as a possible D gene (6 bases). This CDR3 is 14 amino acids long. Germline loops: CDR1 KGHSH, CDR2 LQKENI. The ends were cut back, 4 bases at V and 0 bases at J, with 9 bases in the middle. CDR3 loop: CASSRTGMNTEAFF. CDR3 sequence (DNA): TGTGCCAGCTCACGTACAGGGATGAACACTGAAGCTTTCTTT.

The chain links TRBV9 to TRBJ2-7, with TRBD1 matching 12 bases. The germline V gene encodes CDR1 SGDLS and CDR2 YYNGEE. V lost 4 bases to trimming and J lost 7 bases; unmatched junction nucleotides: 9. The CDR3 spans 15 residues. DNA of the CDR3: TGTGCCAGCAGCCCTCCGGGACAGGGGGCCGGGGAGCAGTACTTC. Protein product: CASSPPGQGAGEQYF.

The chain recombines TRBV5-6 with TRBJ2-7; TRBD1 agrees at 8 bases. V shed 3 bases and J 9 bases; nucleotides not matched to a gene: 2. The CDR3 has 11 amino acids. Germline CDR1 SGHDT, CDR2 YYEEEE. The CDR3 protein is CASSSGQGQYF. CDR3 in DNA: TGTGCCAGCAGCTCTGGACAGGGGCAGTACTTC.

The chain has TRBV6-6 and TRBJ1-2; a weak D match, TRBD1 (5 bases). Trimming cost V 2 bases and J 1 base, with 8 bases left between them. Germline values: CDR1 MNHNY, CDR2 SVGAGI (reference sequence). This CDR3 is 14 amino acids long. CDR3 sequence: CASSYKGFNYGYTF. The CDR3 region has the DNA TGTGCCAGCAGTTACAAGGGGTTTAACTATGGCTACACCTTC.

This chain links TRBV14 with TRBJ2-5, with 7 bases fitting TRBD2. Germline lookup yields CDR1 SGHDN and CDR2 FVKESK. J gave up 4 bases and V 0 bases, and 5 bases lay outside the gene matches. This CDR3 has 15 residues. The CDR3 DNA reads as TGTGCCAGCAGCCAAGATGGGAGGGGTCGAGAGACCCAGTACTTC. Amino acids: CASSQDGRGRETQYF.

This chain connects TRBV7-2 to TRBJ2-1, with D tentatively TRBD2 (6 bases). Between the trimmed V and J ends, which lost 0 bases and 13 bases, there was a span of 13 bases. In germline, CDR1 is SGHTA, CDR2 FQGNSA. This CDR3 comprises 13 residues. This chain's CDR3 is CASSLASRDFQFF. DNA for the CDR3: TGTGCCAGCAGCTTAGCGTCCCGGGACTTCCAGTTCTTC.

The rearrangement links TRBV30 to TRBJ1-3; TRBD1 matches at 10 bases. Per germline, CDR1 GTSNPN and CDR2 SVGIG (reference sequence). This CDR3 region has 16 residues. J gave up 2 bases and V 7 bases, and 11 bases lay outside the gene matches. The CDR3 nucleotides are TGTGCCTTTAAGGGGACAGGGGTTTATACTGGAAACACCATATATTTT. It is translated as CAFKGTGVYTGNTIYF.

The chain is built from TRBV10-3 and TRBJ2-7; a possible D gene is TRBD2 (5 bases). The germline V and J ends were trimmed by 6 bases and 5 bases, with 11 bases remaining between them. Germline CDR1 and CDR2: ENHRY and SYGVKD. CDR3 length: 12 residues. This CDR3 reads CAIRDSMDEQYF. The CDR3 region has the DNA TGTGCCATCAGGGACTCCATGGACGAGCAGTACTTC.

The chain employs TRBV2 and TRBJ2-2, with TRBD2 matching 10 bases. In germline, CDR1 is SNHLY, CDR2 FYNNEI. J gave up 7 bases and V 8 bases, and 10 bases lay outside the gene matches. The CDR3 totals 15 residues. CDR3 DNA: TGTGCCAGCCGAAAGCTAGCGGGAGCCGGCGGGGAGCTGTTTTTT. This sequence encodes CASRKLAGAGGELFF. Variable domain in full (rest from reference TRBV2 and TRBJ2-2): EPEVTQTPSHQVTQMGQEVILRCVPISNHLYFYWYRQILGQKVEFLVSFYNNEISEKSEIFDDQFSVERPDGSNFTLKIRSTKLEDSAMYFCASRKLAGAGGELFFGEGSRLTVL.

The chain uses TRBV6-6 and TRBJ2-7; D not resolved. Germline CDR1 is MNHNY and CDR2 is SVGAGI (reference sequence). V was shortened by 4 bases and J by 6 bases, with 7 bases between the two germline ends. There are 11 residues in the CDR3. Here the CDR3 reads CASSFGREQYF. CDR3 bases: TGTGCCAGCAGTTTCGGTCGCGAGCAGTACTTC.

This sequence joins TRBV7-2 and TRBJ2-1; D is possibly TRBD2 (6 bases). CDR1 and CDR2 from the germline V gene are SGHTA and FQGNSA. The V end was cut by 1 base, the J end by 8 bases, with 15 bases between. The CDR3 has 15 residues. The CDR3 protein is CASSLVSSPGDEQFF. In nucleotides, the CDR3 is TGTGCCAGCAGCTTAGTCTCCTCTCCGGGGGATGAGCAGTTCTTC. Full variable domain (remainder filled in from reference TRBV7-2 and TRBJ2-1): GAGVSQSPSNKVTEKGKDVELRCDPISGHTALYWYRQSLGQGLEFLIYFQGNSAPDKSGLPSDRFSAERTGGSVSTLTIQRTQQEDSAVYLCASSLVSSPGDEQFFGPGTRLTVL.

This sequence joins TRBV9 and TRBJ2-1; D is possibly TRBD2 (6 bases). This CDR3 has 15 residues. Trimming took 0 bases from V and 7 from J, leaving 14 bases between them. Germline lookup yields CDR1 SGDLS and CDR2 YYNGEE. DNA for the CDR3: TGTGCCAGCAGCGTAGGGAGCGGGCGGGGAAATGAGCAGTTCTTC. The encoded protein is CASSVGSGRGNEQFF.

The CDR3: CASSPPGTSYADTQYF. For the CDR3, the DNA is TGTGCCAGCAGTCCGCCCGGGACTAGCTATGCAGATACGCAGTATTTT. The rearrangement links TRBV27 to TRBJ2-3, with 9 bases aligning to TRBD2. The germline CDR1 and CDR2 sequences are MNHEY and SMNVEV (reference sequence). The V and J ends lost 5 bases and 4 bases, in that order; junction bases with no gene match: 10. The CDR3 sequence is 16 residues long.

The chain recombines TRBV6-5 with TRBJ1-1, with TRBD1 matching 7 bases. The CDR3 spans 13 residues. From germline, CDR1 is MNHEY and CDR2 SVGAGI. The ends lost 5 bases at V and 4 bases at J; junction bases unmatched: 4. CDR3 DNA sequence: TGTGCCAGCAGTAATCAGGGGGTCACTGAAGCTTTCTTT. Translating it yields CASSNQGVTEAFF.

The CDR3 reads CASSPGGQGVKNEQFF. The CDR3 DNA follows: TGTGCCAGCAGCCCCGGGGGACAGGGGGTAAAGAATGAGCAGTTCTTC. This chain connects TRBV7-9 to TRBJ2-1, with 11 bases aligning to TRBD1. This CDR3 is built from 16 residues. V lost 5 bases to trimming and J lost 7 bases; unmatched junction nucleotides: 10. Germline CDR1 is SEHNR and CDR2 is FQNEAQ (reference sequence).